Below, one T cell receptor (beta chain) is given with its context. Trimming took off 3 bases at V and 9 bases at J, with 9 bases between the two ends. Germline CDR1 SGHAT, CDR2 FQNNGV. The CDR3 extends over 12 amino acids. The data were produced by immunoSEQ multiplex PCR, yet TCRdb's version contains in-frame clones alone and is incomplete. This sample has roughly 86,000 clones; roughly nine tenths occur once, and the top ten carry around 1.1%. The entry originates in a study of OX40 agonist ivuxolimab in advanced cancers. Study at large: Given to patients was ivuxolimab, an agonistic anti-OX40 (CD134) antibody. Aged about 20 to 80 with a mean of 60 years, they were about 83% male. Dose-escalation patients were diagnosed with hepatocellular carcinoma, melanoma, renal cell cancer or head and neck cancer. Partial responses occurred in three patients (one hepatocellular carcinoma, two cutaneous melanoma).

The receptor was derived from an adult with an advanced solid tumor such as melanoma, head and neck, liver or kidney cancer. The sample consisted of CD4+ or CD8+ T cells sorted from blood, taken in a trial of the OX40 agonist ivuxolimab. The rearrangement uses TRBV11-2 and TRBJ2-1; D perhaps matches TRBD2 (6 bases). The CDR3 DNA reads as TGTGCCAGCAGCTTTACGGAGGGTGAGCAGTTCTTC. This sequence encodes CASSFTEGEQFF.